The T cell receptor beta chain under discussion was sequenced for a study of type 1 and type 2 diabetes patients. Amplification started from genomic DNA. Amplification of the beta chain CDR3 used 30 forward and 13 reverse multiplex primers. MiXCR, run by TCRdb on the multiplex PCR reads, gives a single entry per CDR3 protein. There are some 250,000 distinct CDR3 sequences in the sample; around 47% occur only once, and roughly an eighth lies in the top ten. As for this clonotype: Its antigen is unidentified.

Study findings and constraints: Some expanded clones seen only in T1D might occur in additional T2D or control samples.

Germline loops: CDR1 SEHNR, CDR2 FQNEAQ (reference sequence). V was clipped by 9 bases and J by 10 bases; unmatched bases: 15. The CDR3 is 14 amino acids. The rearrangement links TRBV7-9 to TRBJ2-1; 7 bases are shared with TRBD1. This sequence was found in a man aged 18 to 29 with type 2 diabetes. The sequenced material came from peripheral blood mononuclear cells (PBMCs). The CDR3 region is CASRPEGGLREQFF. CDR3 coding DNA: TGTGCCAGTAGACCTGAAGGGGGCCTACGAGAGCAGTTCTTC.